What follows describes a single TCR beta chain. The antigen remains undetermined. The record originates from a study of CD8 T cells in ankylosing spondylitis. General observations from the study: Earlier work had already found some motif variants in reactive arthritis synovial fluid and blood. From matched ankylosing spondylitis synovial fluid, disease-linked clones were reportedly recovered at significantly enriched levels. Seemingly characteristic of ankylosing spondylitis blood was a TCR beta motif consisting of eight highly homologous variants. Disease-linked clones bore a CD8+ phenotype, appearing relatively rarely in peripheral blood.

The CDR3 covers 15 residues. The germline CDR1 and CDR2 sequences are SGDLS and YYNGEE. V was pared by 0 bases and J by 6 bases, with 8 bases of the junction left unmatched. Quantitative 5'-RACE was performed with molecular barcodes, and it yielded the TCR beta libraries. Each CDR3 protein is one row after TCRdb ran MiXCR on the 5' RACE reads. The sample has approximately 540,000 distinct CDR3 sequences, about 13% seen once. The receptor comes from a male donor with ankylosing spondylitis. The chain has TRBV9 and TRBJ2-5, with 7 bases aligning to TRBD1. The sample was blood, either unsorted or a sorted T cell fraction (not recorded which). The CDR3 is CASSVDSTGAKTQYF. The CDR3 DNA is TGTGCCAGCAGCGTAGACTCTACAGGGGCGAAGACCCAGTACTTC. Variable domain in full (rest from reference TRBV9 and TRBJ2-5): DSGVTQTPKHLITATGQRVTLRCSPRSGDLSVYWYQQSLDQGLQFLIQYYNGEERAKGNILERFSAQQFPDLHSELNLSSLELGDSALYFCASSVDSTGAKTQYFGPGTRLLVL.